Listed below are T cell receptor beta chains from one sample, sequenced in a study of CD8 T cells in ankylosing spondylitis. A single record per CDR3 protein comes from TCRdb applying MiXCR to the 5' RACE reads. The sample includes fewer than 200,000 distinct CDR3 sequences, around 17% of them seen just once. The sequencing input was blood, either unsorted or a sorted T cell fraction (not recorded which). The origin of the receptors is a male donor with ankylosing spondylitis or in good health (not recorded which). The CDR3 runs from the conserved cysteine through the conserved F or W. Each record gives: clone size, V gene, J gene, CDR3 length, D gene, CDR3 protein, CDR3 DNA. A D gene is named only where the DNA matches it firmly. Where a row states a size, it is once, few, many or the class of an expanded clone; other rows omit it.

size: many
V: TRBV5-1
J: TRBJ2-1
length: 15
D: TRBD2
CDR3: CASSPMAGDGIEQFF
DNA: TGCGCCAGCAGCCCCATGGCGGGAGATGGTATTGAGCAGTTCTTC

size: NA
V: TRBV7-8
J: TRBJ2-5
length: 14
D: NA
CDR3: CASSAGRTVETQYF
DNA: TGTGCCAGTTCAGCAGGGCGGACAGTGGAGACCCAGTACTTC

size: few
V: TRBV10-3
J: TRBJ2-2
length: 17
D: TRBD2
CDR3: CAISGRGTNLNTGELFF
DNA: TGTGCCATCAGTGGGCGGGGGACGAACCTAAACACCGGGGAGCTGTTTTTT

size: few
V: TRBV7-9
J: TRBJ2-1
length: 17
D: TRBD2
CDR3: CASWRLAGGGAYNEQFF
DNA: TGTGCCAGCTGGCGGCTAGCGGGAGGAGGTGCCTACAATGAGCAGTTCTTC

size: NA
V: TRBV11-1
J: TRBJ2-7
length: 15
D: NA
CDR3: CASSLGFGVFDEQYF
DNA: TGTGCCAGCAGCCTTGGATTTGGGGTCTTCGACGAGCAGTACTTC

size: few
V: TRBV6-2/TRBV6-3
J: TRBJ2-5
length: 13
D: NA
CDR3: CASSGGIQETQYF
DNA: TGTGCCAGCAGTGGGGGTATTCAAGAGACCCAGTACTTC

size: NA
V: TRBV5-1
J: TRBJ2-7
length: 12
D: NA
CDR3: CASTRDGYEQYF
DNA: TGCGCCAGCACCCGGGACGGCTACGAGCAGTACTTC

size: NA
V: TRBV4-2
J: TRBJ2-2
length: 16
D: TRBD2
CDR3: CASSPLAGVVPGELFF
DNA: TGTGCCAGCAGCCCTCTAGCGGGAGTAGTCCCCGGGGAGCTGTTTTTT

size: many
V: TRBV3-1
J: TRBJ2-3
length: 16
D: TRBD2
CDR3: CASSQGSSGSIDTQYF
DNA: TGTGCCAGCAGCCAAGGTTCTAGCGGGAGCATAGATACGCAGTATTTT

size: once
V: TRBV5-4
J: TRBJ2-1
length: 15
D: TRBD2
CDR3: CASSFPSGTYNEQFF
DNA: TGTGCCAGCAGCTTCCCAAGCGGGACCTACAATGAGCAGTTCTTC

size: NA
V: TRBV2
J: TRBJ1-4
length: 13
D: NA
CDR3: CASSDRPAEKLFF
DNA: TGTGCCAGCAGTGACCGACCCGCGGAAAAACTGTTTTTT

size: NA
V: TRBV15
J: TRBJ2-2
length: 14
D: NA
CDR3: CATSRGPSTGELFF
DNA: TGTGCCACCAGCAGAGGACCGAGTACCGGGGAGCTGTTTTTT

size: few
V: TRBV19
J: TRBJ2-3
length: 16
D: NA
CDR3: CASSIRPSSQGNTQYF
DNA: TGTGCCAGTAGTATCCGCCCCTCGTCCCAGGGGAATACGCAGTATTTT

size: NA
V: TRBV5-1
J: TRBJ2-1
length: 16
D: TRBD2
CDR3: CASSLVAGGPYNEQFF
DNA: TGCGCCAGCAGCTTGGTAGCGGGAGGGCCCTACAATGAGCAGTTCTTC

size: many
V: TRBV7-3
J: TRBJ2-6
length: 16
D: NA
CDR3: CASSLDRHSGANVLTF
DNA: TGTGCCAGCAGCTTAGACAGGCACTCTGGGGCCAACGTCCTGACTTTC

size: many
V: TRBV6-1
J: TRBJ2-7
length: 14
D: TRBD1
CDR3: CASCRGPLVYEQYF
DNA: TGTGCCAGCTGTAGGGGGCCGCTTGTCTACGAGCAGTACTTC

size: many
V: TRBV12-3/TRBV12-4
J: TRBJ1-5
length: 15
D: TRBD1
CDR3: CASRAGTGSPQPQHF
DNA: TGTGCCAGCAGAGCCGGGACAGGGAGTCCTCAGCCCCAGCATTTT

size: few
V: TRBV7-9
J: TRBJ1-2
length: 15
D: TRBD1
CDR3: CASSRTGTENYGYTF
DNA: TGTGCCAGCAGCCGCACCGGGACAGAGAACTATGGCTACACCTTC

size: NA
V: TRBV20-1
J: TRBJ2-3
length: 15
D: TRBD2
CDR3: CSARKPGLRTDTQYF
DNA: TGCAGTGCTCGAAAACCGGGACTACGCACAGATACGCAGTATTTT

size: NA
V: TRBV20-1
J: TRBJ2-1
length: 14
D: TRBD2
CDR3: CSARGLAADNEQFF
DNA: TGCAGTGCTAGAGGACTAGCGGCAGACAATGAGCAGTTCTTC

size: NA
V: TRBV6-2/TRBV6-3
J: TRBJ2-7
length: 16
D: NA
CDR3: CASSYPQLATNTEQYF
DNA: TGTGCCAGCAGTTACCCACAGCTAGCGACCAACACTGAGCAGTACTTC

size: NA
V: TRBV7-8
J: TRBJ1-1
length: 14
D: NA
CDR3: CASSLFASSTEAFF
DNA: TGTGCCAGCAGCTTATTTGCGTCCTCCACTGAAGCTTTCTTT

size: few
V: TRBV27
J: TRBJ2-7
length: 14
D: NA
CDR3: CASSPGTGSIEQYF
DNA: TGTGCCAGCAGTCCCGGGACCGGCAGTATCGAGCAGTACTTC

size: NA
V: TRBV12-3/TRBV12-4
J: TRBJ1-5
length: 12
D: NA
CDR3: CASRQEGQPQHF
DNA: TGTGCCAGCAGGCAGGAAGGTCAGCCCCAGCATTTT

size: many
V: TRBV6-5
J: TRBJ2-7
length: 15
D: TRBD2
CDR3: CASSYGTSGNYEQYF
DNA: TGTGCCAGCAGTTACGGGACTAGCGGTAACTACGAGCAGTACTTC

size: many
V: TRBV5-5
J: TRBJ2-1
length: 15
D: TRBD2
CDR3: CASSSGTSGTDEQFF
DNA: TGTGCCAGCAGCTCCGGGACTAGCGGGACCGATGAGCAGTTCTTC

size: few
V: TRBV10-3
J: TRBJ1-5
length: 13
D: TRBD1
CDR3: CAISGDSFQPQHF
DNA: TGTGCCATCAGTGGGGACAGTTTTCAGCCCCAGCATTTT

size: NA
V: TRBV28
J: TRBJ2-3
length: 14
D: NA
CDR3: CASTARRGGDTQYF
DNA: TGTGCCAGCACCGCGCGCAGGGGGGGAGATACGCAGTATTTT

size: many
V: TRBV28
J: TRBJ2-7
length: 14
D: NA
CDR3: CASSLRAGSYEQYF
DNA: TGTGCCAGCAGTTTAAGGGCCGGCTCCTACGAGCAGTACTTC

size: many
V: TRBV5-1
J: TRBJ1-1
length: 15
D: TRBD1
CDR3: CASSFTGTANTEAFF
DNA: TGCGCCAGCAGCTTCACCGGGACAGCGAACACTGAAGCTTTCTTT

size: NA
V: TRBV20-1
J: TRBJ2-1
length: 13
D: NA
CDR3: CSALTRLGGEQFF
DNA: TGCAGTGCCCTAACAAGACTAGGGGGCGAGCAGTTCTTC

size: many
V: TRBV30
J: TRBJ2-2
length: 13
D: NA
CDR3: CAWSASDLGELFF
DNA: TGTGCCTGGAGCGCATCTGATCTAGGGGAGCTGTTTTTT

size: many
V: TRBV12-3/TRBV12-4
J: TRBJ1-5
length: 15
D: TRBD1
CDR3: CASSSDRGGNQPQHF
DNA: TGTGCCAGCAGCTCAGACAGGGGTGGCAATCAGCCCCAGCATTTT

size: NA
V: TRBV27
J: TRBJ2-2
length: 14
D: NA
CDR3: CASKPALDTGELFF
DNA: TGTGCCAGCAAGCCTGCCCTGGACACCGGGGAGCTGTTTTTT

size: many
V: TRBV12-3/TRBV12-4
J: TRBJ2-1
length: 12
D: NA
CDR3: CASSWADNEQFF
DNA: TGTGCCAGCAGTTGGGCCGACAATGAGCAGTTCTTC

size: few
V: TRBV29-1
J: TRBJ2-1
length: 14
D: NA
CDR3: CSVEWGSSYNEQFF
DNA: TGCAGCGTTGAATGGGGGAGCTCCTACAATGAGCAGTTCTTC

size: many
V: TRBV9
J: TRBJ2-1
length: 19
D: TRBD2
CDR3: CASTGSTTGARELNNEQFF
DNA: TGTGCCAGCACCGGTAGTACTACCGGGGCGCGGGAGTTAAACAATGAGCAGTTCTTC

size: NA
V: TRBV11-2
J: TRBJ1-1
length: 13
D: NA
CDR3: CASSLRGNTEAFF
DNA: TGTGCCAGCAGCTTGCGGGGGAACACTGAAGCTTTCTTT

size: NA
V: TRBV12-3/TRBV12-4
J: TRBJ2-5
length: 15
D: NA
CDR3: CASSLARLGFETQYF
DNA: TGTGCCAGCAGTTTGGCCCGTCTAGGATTCGAGACCCAGTACTTC

size: NA
V: TRBV14
J: TRBJ2-1
length: 16
D: NA
CDR3: CDAMGIYGATYNEQFF
DNA: TGTGACGCTATGGGAATCTACGGGGCTACCTACAATGAGCAGTTCTTC

size: NA
V: TRBV29-1
J: TRBJ1-2
length: 13
D: NA
CDR3: CSAPNPLHDGYTF
DNA: TGCAGCGCCCCGAATCCTCTCCACGATGGCTACACCTTC

size: many
V: TRBV29-1
J: TRBJ2-3
length: 15
D: NA
CDR3: CSVETGPFSTDTQYF
DNA: TGCAGCGTTGAAACCGGGCCTTTCTCCACAGATACGCAGTATTTT

size: many
V: TRBV6-1
J: TRBJ1-4
length: 16
D: NA
CDR3: CASSGTRVGFGEKLFF
DNA: TGTGCCAGCAGTGGTACCCGGGTGGGTTTTGGGGAAAAACTGTTTTTT

size: many
V: TRBV5-1
J: TRBJ2-5
length: 15
D: TRBD2
CDR3: CASSPGLAGGETQYF
DNA: TGCGCCAGCAGCCCTGGACTAGCGGGAGGGGAGACCCAGTACTTC

size: many
V: TRBV5-1
J: TRBJ1-2
length: 15
D: NA
CDR3: CASSLEPGNNYGYTF
DNA: TGCGCCAGCAGCTTGGAGCCAGGGAATAACTATGGCTACACCTTC

size: many
V: TRBV5-1
J: TRBJ1-6
length: 15
D: NA
CDR3: CASSLVQTLNSPLHF
DNA: TGCGCCAGCAGCTTGGTACAGACCCTTAATTCACCCCTCCACTTT

size: many
V: TRBV5-1
J: TRBJ2-7
length: 16
D: TRBD2
CDR3: CASSLEMREYPHEQYF
DNA: TGCGCCAGCAGCCTGGAGATGCGGGAGTACCCCCACGAGCAGTACTTC

size: many
V: TRBV28
J: TRBJ2-2
length: 14
D: NA
CDR3: CASSIGSPTGELFF
DNA: TGTGCCAGCAGTATCGGGTCACCAACCGGGGAGCTGTTTTTT

size: NA
V: TRBV28
J: TRBJ1-1
length: 11
D: NA
CDR3: CASRSRKKAFF
DNA: TGTGCCAGCAGATCGAGAAAGAAAGCTTTCTTT

size: NA
V: TRBV6-1
J: TRBJ2-7
length: 20
D: TRBD2
CDR3: CASSDTSGRSSSGGAYEQYF
DNA: TGTGCCAGCAGTGATACTAGCGGGAGGTCTTCTAGTGGTGGGGCCTACGAGCAGTACTTC

size: few
V: TRBV3-1
J: TRBJ2-5
length: 16
D: TRBD2
CDR3: CASSQVPSGGQETQYF
DNA: TGTGCCAGCAGCCAAGTACCTAGCGGGGGGCAAGAGACCCAGTACTTC

size: many
V: TRBV5-1
J: TRBJ2-1
length: 12
D: TRBD2
CDR3: CASQRGNNEQFF
DNA: TGCGCCAGTCAGCGGGGAAACAATGAGCAGTTCTTC

size: many
V: TRBV5-1
J: TRBJ2-7
length: 14
D: TRBD2
CDR3: CASSPLAGVHEQYF
DNA: TGCGCCAGCAGTCCGCTAGCGGGAGTGCACGAGCAGTACTTC

size: NA
V: TRBV2
J: TRBJ2-1
length: 13
D: NA
CDR3: CASSESSYNEQFF
DNA: TGTGCCAGCAGTGAATCCTCGTACAATGAGCAGTTCTTC